The rows below give T cell receptor beta chains drawn from one sample of a study of OX40 agonist ivuxolimab in advanced cancers. Profiling relied on immunoSEQ multiplex PCR, and the TCRdb table lists in-frame clones only, not all of them. The data hold about 68,000 clones, with roughly 82% observed a single time. The sequencing used CD4+ or CD8+ T cells sorted from blood, collected in a trial of the OX40 agonist ivuxolimab. These receptors all come from an adult with an advanced solid tumor such as melanoma, head and neck, liver or kidney cancer. Both conserved end residues are part of each CDR3. D genes are given only for firm matches. Clone size, where shown, is once, few, many, or a class for clones that have expanded.

D gene	J gene	V gene	clone size	CDR3 DNA	CDR3 protein
TRBD1	TRBJ2-5	TRBV28	NA	TGTGCCAGCAGTTTTTTACAGGGGACCGGAGAGACCCAGTACTTC	CASSFLQGTGETQYF
TRBD2	TRBJ2-3	TRBV28	NA	TGTGCCAGCAGAGCTCGGGGCGGGAGGGGAGGAGATACGCAGTATTTT	CASRARGGRGGDTQYF
NA	TRBJ1-1	TRBV9	NA	TGTGCCAGCAGCGTAGACGGAGCAAACACTGAAGCTTTCTTT	CASSVDGANTEAFF
TRBD1	TRBJ2-5	TRBV18	once	TGTGCCAGCTCACCAAGGGGACAGCAAGAGACCCAGTACTTC	CASSPRGQQETQYF
TRBD1	TRBJ1-1	TRBV11-2	once	TGTGCCAGCAGCTTAGGGTGGACAGGGGGTGAAGCTTTCTTT	CASSLGWTGGEAFF
NA	TRBJ1-5	TRBV7-8	NA	TGTGCCAGCAGCCACGGACAGTCCCATAGCAATCAGCCCCAGCATTTT	CASSHGQSHSNQPQHF
NA	TRBJ1-1	TRBV2	NA	TGTGCCAGCAGTGCAGCAGGCACGAACACTGAAGCTTTCTTT	CASSAAGTNTEAFF
NA	TRBJ2-7	TRBV28	once	TGTGCCAGCAGTTTCCACTTAGCGGTACTCTCCTACGAGCAGTACTTC	CASSFHLAVLSYEQYF
NA	TRBJ2-1	TRBV6-5	NA	TGTGCCAGCAGTTACGGCGGGACCCGAGGCAATGAGCAGTTCTTC	CASSYGGTRGNEQFF
TRBD1	TRBJ2-7	TRBV2	NA	TGTGCCAGCTATGACAGGGCAACCTACGAGCAGTACTTC	CASYDRATYEQYF
NA	TRBJ2-7	TRBV11-2	NA	TGTGCCAGCAGCCCCGAGCTAAGGGCGGGCGAGCAGTACTTC	CASSPELRAGEQYF
NA	TRBJ1-5	TRBV7-2	NA	TGTGCCAGCAGCCTCAGGGGCGGAAGCAATCAGCCCCAGCATTTT	CASSLRGGSNQPQHF
NA	TRBJ2-7	TRBV7-9	NA	TGTGCCAGCAGCTTAGACGCATTTGTAGGGGCCTACGAGCAGTACTTC	CASSLDAFVGAYEQYF
NA	TRBJ2-3	TRBV7-9	few	TGTGCCAGCAAGTTGCGGTCAGGAGGCGATACGCAGTATTTT	CASKLRSGGDTQYF
NA	TRBJ1-1	TRBV10-3	NA	TGTGCCATCAGTGAAGGGACACCCTTTGAAGCCTTCTTT	CAISEGTPFEAFF
NA	TRBJ2-7	TRBV11-2	NA	TGTGCCAGCAGCCGAGATAGCGTTTGGATGTACTTC	CASSRDSVWMYF
TRBD2	TRBJ2-1	TRBV7-2	NA	TGTGCCAGCACGAGCGGGACTAGCGGGAGGGGTGAGCAGTTCTTC	CASTSGTSGRGEQFF
TRBD1	TRBJ1-4	TRBV6-1	few	TGTGCCAGCAGTCTCGGACAGGGACGGGAAAAACTGTTTTTT	CASSLGQGREKLFF
NA	TRBJ1-1	TRBV19	few	TGTGCCAGTAGTATAGATCAGGGGACTGAAGCTTTCTTT	CASSIDQGTEAFF
TRBD1	TRBJ2-5	TRBV5-5	NA	TGTGCCAGCAGCTTGGATATTCAGGGGGCTGGGGGAGAGACCCAGTACTTC	CASSLDIQGAGGETQYF
NA	TRBJ2-2	TRBV13	NA	TGTGCCAGCAGCTTAGGTTGGGGGCCGAACACCGGGGAGCTGTTTTTT	CASSLGWGPNTGELFF
NA	TRBJ1-2	TRBV15	NA	TGTGCCACCAGCAGAATAGACCCATCGAGCTACACCTTC	CATSRIDPSSYTF
NA	TRBJ1-5	TRBV10-3	NA	TGTGCCATCAGTGTCGATGGCAAAGAGCAGCCCCAGCATTTT	CAISVDGKEQPQHF
NA	TRBJ2-4	TRBV10-2	few	TGCGCCAGCAGTGAGAGGAGGGAATGGGCCATTCAGTACTTC	CASSERREWAIQYF
NA	TRBJ2-1	TRBV5-1	NA	TGCGCCAGCAGCTTGGATGATTACAATGAGCAGTTCTTC	CASSLDDYNEQFF
TRBD1	TRBJ2-5	TRBV29-1	once	TGCAGCGTTGGGGAAAACAGGGGGTCGACCCAGTACTTC	CSVGENRGSTQYF
NA	TRBJ2-7	TRBV18	NA	TGTGCCAGCTCACCACCTTTTAGCGCTCTAGACGAGCAGTACTTC	CASSPPFSALDEQYF
TRBD1	TRBJ2-7	TRBV5-1	NA	TGCGCCAGCAGCCTGCGACAGGGAATAAACGAGCAGTACTTC	CASSLRQGINEQYF
NA	TRBJ2-2	TRBV10-1	once	TGCGCCACCCAAAATCGGATCGGGGAGCTGTTTTTT	CATQNRIGELFF
NA	TRBJ1-3	TRBV29-1	NA	TGCAGCGCGGGTCTTGGGTCCGGGGGAAACACCATATATTTT	CSAGLGSGGNTIYF
TRBD1	TRBJ1-5	TRBV7-9	NA	TGTGCCAGCAGCTCCTCGGGACAGGGGGCTCGTCAGCCCCAGCATTTT	CASSSSGQGARQPQHF
NA	TRBJ1-1	TRBV4-2	NA	TGTGCCAGCAGCCAAGATCCGGGACAAACGAACACTGAAGCTTTCTTT	CASSQDPGQTNTEAFF
TRBD1	TRBJ1-2	TRBV29-1	NA	TGCAGCGTCCGGACAGGGGGCGCAGGGGGCTACACCTTC	CSVRTGGAGGYTF
NA	TRBJ1-5	TRBV28	NA	TGTGCCAGCAGCACAGCCCAGGGGAGCAATCAGCCCCAGCATTTT	CASSTAQGSNQPQHF
NA	TRBJ1-2	TRBV2	NA	TGTGCCAGCAACCGACAGCAAGACTATGGCTACACCTTC	CASNRQQDYGYTF
NA	TRBJ2-1	TRBV5-1	NA	TGCGCCAGCAGCCTCAAAGACTCGTCTGAGCAGTTCTTC	CASSLKDSSEQFF
TRBD2	TRBJ2-5	TRBV9	few	TGTGCCAGCAGGGCTAGCGGGAGTGAGACCCAGTACTTC	CASRASGSETQYF
NA	TRBJ1-4	TRBV28	NA	TGTGCCAGCAGTTTAATTGAGGGACGCCGGAATGAAAAACTGTTTTTT	CASSLIEGRRNEKLFF
NA	TRBJ2-1	TRBV6-1	NA	TGTGCCAGTACCCTACCAGAGGACACTTACAATGAGCAGTTCTTC	CASTLPEDTYNEQFF
NA	TRBJ2-3	TRBV7-2	NA	TGTGCCAGCAGCTTATTGGCGGGAAGCACAGATACGCAGTATTTT	CASSLLAGSTDTQYF
TRBD1	TRBJ2-2	TRBV5-6	NA	TGTGCCAGCAGCTTCGCCGGGACAGGGAAGGGGGAGCTGTTTTTT	CASSFAGTGKGELFF
TRBD1	TRBJ2-7	TRBV9	NA	TGTGCCAGCAGCGGCAAGGGACAGGATCCCTACGAGCAGTACTTC	CASSGKGQDPYEQYF
TRBD1	TRBJ2-7	TRBV5-1	NA	TGCGCCAGCAGAGAGACGGCAGGGGGCTCCTACGAGCAGTACTTC	CASRETAGGSYEQYF
NA	TRBJ1-1	TRBV19	NA	TGTGCCAGTAGTTCCCGACTCTCTGAAGCTTTCTTT	CASSSRLSEAFF
NA	TRBJ1-2	TRBV28	NA	TGTGCCAGCAGCACCGGGGCAGCCGATTTTTCCTATGGCTACACCTTC	CASSTGAADFSYGYTF
NA	TRBJ2-7	TRBV11-2	NA	TGTGCCAGCAGCTTCCTAGGGCGCCCCTACGAGCAGTACTTC	CASSFLGRPYEQYF
TRBD2	TRBJ2-1	TRBV28	NA	TGTGCCAGCAGTTCCATAGTCGGTGGTAGCGGGGGATACAATGAGCAGTTCTTC	CASSSIVGGSGGYNEQFF
NA	TRBJ2-4	TRBV19	NA	TGTGCCAGTAGTGGGGCTCAGGGGTTGGCCAAAAACATTCAGTACTTC	CASSGAQGLAKNIQYF
TRBD2	TRBJ2-2	TRBV7-9	NA	TGTGCCAGCAGCTTAGTGACGGGAGGGCTGTTTTTT	CASSLVTGGLFF